This T cell receptor (beta chain) was captured by sequencing in a study of cytomegalovirus exposure and HLA in healthy donors. The PCR used 60 Vbeta and 13 Jbeta primers. Data came from immunoSEQ multiplex PCR; TCRdb stores just in-frame clones and leaves some out. Across 53,000 or so clones, the top ten clones capture 6.1% of the sample. Remarks on this clone: The antigen is not known.

This CDR3 has 13 amino acids. Trimming cost V 7 bases and J 4 bases; bases outside gene matches: 6. CDR1 is MNHEY, CDR2 SMNVEV, per germline (reference sequence). General study points: A few V segments could not be told apart, such as TRBV6-2 and TRBV6-3, and were left out. Most TCRs appeared rarely, but some public TCRs recurred in many donors.

The chain has TRBV27 and TRBJ1-1; 7 positions match TRBD1. The specimen sequenced was PBMCs. This clonotype originated in a male donor in good health and CMV-seropositive. CDR3 nucleotides: TGTGCCAGCACCCCTACAGGGGTCACTGAAGCTTTCTTT. Amino acid sequence: CASTPTGVTEAFF.